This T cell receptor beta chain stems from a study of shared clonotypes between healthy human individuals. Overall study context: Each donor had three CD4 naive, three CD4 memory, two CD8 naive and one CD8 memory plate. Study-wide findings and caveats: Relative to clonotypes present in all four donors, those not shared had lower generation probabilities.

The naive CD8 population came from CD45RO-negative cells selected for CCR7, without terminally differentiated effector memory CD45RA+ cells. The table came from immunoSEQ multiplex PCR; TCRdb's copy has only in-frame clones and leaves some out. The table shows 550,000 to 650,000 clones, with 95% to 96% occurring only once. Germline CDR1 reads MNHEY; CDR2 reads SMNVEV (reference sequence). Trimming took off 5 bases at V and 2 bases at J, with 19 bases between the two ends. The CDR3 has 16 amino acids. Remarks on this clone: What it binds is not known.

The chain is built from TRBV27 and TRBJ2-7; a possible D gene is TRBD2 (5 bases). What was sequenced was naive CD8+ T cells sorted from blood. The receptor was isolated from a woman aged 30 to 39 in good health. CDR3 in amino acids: CASSVKLGGAAYEQYF. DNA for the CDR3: TGTGCCAGCAGTGTAAAACTAGGAGGAGCAGCCTACGAGCAGTACTTC.